This T cell receptor (beta chain) derives from a study of T cell responses to AZD1222 COVID-19 vaccine. Study conclusions and caveats: Rises in breadth and depth of Spike-specific TCRs came after two AZD1222 doses. Repertoire sampling occurred only after the peak T cell response. Nearly half of spike-specific TCRs reportedly go after variant regions that carry no mutations. Clonal diversity may have been underestimated in mostly white British donors.

A remark on this clone: No antigen is known for it.

The assay was immunoSEQ multiplex PCR, and TCRdb's table has in-frame clones only and misses some. The profile shows over 110,000 clones, about nine tenths of them singletons. CDR1 and CDR2 (germline): KGHSY, FQNENV. The trim removed 5 bases at V and 1 base at J, leaving 4 bases unmatched. The CDR3 covers 15 residues. Material: peripheral blood, obtained 28 days after the second AZD1222 dose. This TCR came from an adult who received the AZD1222 COVID-19 vaccine. V gene TRBV16 combines with J gene TRBJ2-2; TRBD1 matches 7 bases. CDR3 in DNA: TGTGCCAGCAGCGGAAACAGGGGGAACACCGGGGAGCTGTTTTTT. This sequence encodes CASSGNRGNTGELFF. Filled out from reference TRBV16 and TRBJ2-2, the complete variable domain reads GEEVAQTPKHLVRGEGQKAKLYCAPIKGHSYVFWYQQVLKNEFKFLISFQNENVFDETGMPKERFSAKCLPNSPCSLEIQATKLEDSAVYFCASSGNRGNTGELFFGEGSRLTVL.